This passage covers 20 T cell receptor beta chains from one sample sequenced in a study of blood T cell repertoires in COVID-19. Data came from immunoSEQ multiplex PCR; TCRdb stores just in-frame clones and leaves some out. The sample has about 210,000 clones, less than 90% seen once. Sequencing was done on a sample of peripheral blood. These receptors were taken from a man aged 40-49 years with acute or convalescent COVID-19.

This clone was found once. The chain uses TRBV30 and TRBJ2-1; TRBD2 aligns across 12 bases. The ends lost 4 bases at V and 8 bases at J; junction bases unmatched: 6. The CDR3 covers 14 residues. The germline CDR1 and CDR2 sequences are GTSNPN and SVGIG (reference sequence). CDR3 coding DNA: TGTGCCTGGAACCTAGCGGGGGGGTCAGATGAGCAGTTCTTC. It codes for CAWNLAGGSDEQFF.

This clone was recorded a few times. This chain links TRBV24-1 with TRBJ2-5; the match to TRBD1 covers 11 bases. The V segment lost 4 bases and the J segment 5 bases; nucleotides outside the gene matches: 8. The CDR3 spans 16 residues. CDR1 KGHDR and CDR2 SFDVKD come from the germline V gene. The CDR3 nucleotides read TGTGCCACCAGTGACAAGGGACAGGGGGGGGCGGAGACCCAGTACTTC. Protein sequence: CATSDKGQGGAETQYF.

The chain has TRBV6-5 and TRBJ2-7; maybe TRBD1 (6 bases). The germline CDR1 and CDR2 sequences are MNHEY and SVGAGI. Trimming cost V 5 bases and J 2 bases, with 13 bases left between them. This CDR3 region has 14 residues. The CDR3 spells CASSPHREPYEQYF. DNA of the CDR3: TGTGCCAGCAGTCCCCACAGGGAACCCTACGAGCAGTACTTC.

The CDR3 sequence is CASSFPTSGSRTGELFF. CDR3 DNA: TGTGCCAGCAGCTTCCCGACTAGCGGGAGCCGAACCGGGGAGCTGTTTTTT. The chain joins TRBV5-4 to TRBJ2-2; 12 nucleotides match TRBD2. This CDR3 region has 17 residues. From germline, CDR1 is SGHNT and CDR2 YYREEE (reference sequence). Germline trimming cut 2 bases from V and 5 bases from J; bases unmatched to any gene: 7.

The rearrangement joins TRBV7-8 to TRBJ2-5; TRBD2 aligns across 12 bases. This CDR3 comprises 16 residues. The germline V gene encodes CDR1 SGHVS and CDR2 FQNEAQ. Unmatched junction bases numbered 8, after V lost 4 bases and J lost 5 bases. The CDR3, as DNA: TGTGCCAGCAGCTCACGACTAGCGGGAGAAGTGGAGACCCAGTACTTC. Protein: CASSSRLAGEVETQYF.

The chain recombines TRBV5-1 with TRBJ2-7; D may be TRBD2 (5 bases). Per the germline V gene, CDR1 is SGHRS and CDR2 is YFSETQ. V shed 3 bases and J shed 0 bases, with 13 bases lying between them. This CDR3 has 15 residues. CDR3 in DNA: TGCGCCAGCAGCTCTAGCCTTATATACTCCTACGAGCAGTACTTC. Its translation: CASSSSLIYSYEQYF.

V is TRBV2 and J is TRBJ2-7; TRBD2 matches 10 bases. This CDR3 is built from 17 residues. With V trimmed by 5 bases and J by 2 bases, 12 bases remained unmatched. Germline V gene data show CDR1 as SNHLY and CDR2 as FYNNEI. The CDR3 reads CASSPGLAFFYPYEQYF. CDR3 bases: TGTGCCAGCAGTCCGGGACTAGCGTTCTTCTACCCCTACGAGCAGTACTTC.

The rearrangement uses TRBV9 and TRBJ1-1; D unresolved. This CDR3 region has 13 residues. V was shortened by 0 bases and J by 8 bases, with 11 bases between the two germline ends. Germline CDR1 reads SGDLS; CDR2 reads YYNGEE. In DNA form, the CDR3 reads TGTGCCAGCAGCGTAGAAGTCAAGAGCGAAGCTTTCTTT. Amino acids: CASSVEVKSEAFF.

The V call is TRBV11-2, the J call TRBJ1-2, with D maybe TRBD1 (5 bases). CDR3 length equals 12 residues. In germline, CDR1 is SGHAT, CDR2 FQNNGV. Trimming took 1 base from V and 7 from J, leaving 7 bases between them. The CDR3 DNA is TGTGCCAGCAGCTTAGCAGGGTTTGGCTACACCTTC. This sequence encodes CASSLAGFGYTF.

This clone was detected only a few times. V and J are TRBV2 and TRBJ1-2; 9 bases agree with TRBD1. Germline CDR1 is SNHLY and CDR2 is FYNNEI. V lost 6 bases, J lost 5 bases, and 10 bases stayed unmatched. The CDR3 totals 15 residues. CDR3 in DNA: TGTGCCAGCAGAGGACAGGGGATTGGGGGGTATGGCTACACCTTC. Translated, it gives CASRGQGIGGYGYTF.

CDR3 nucleotides: TGTGCCAGCAGTTTGGCCAGCTCTGGAAACACCATATATTTT. It yields the protein CASSLASSGNTIYF. The chain has TRBV28 and TRBJ1-3; D remains unclear. CDR1 MDHEN and CDR2 SYDVKM come from the germline V gene. Trimming pared 3 bases from V and 0 bases from J, leaving 6 bases between. This CDR3 contains 14 residues.

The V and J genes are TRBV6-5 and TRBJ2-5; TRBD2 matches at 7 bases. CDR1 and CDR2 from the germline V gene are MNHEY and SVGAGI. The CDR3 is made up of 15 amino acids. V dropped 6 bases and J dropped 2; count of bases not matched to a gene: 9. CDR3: CASSQTGTTQETQYF. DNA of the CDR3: TGTGCCAGCAGCCAGACCGGGACTACACAAGAGACCCAGTACTTC.

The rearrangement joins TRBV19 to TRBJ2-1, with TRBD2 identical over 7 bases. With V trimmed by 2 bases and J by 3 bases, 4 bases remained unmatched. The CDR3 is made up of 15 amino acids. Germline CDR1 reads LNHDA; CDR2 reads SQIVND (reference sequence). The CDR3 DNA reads TGTGCCAGTAGTATACGGGGGGAATTCTACAATGAGCAGTTCTTC. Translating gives CASSIRGEFYNEQFF.

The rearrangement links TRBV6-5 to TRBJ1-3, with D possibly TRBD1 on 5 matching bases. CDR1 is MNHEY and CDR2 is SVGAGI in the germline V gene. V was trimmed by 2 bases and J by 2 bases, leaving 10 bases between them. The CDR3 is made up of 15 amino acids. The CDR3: CASSYAGQAGNTIYF. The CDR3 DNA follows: TGTGCCAGCAGTTACGCGGGGCAGGCTGGAAACACCATATATTTT.

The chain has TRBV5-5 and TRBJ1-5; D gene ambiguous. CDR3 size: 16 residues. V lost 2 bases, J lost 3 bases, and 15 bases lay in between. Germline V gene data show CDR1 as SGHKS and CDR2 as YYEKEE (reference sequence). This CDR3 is CASSFGRTDYNQPQHF. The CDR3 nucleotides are TGTGCCAGCAGCTTTGGCAGGACGGACTACAATCAGCCCCAGCATTTT.

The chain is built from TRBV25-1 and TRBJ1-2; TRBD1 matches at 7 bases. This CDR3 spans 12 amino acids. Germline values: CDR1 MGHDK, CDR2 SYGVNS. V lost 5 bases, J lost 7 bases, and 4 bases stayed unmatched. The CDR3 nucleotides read TGTGCCAGCAGTCAGGGGGGAGGTGGCTACACCTTC. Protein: CASSQGGGGYTF.

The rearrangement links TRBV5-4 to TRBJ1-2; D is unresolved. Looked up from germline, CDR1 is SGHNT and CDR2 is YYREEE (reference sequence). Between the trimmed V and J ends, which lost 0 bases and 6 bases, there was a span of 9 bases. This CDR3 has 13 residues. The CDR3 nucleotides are TGTGCCAGCAGCTTGGCACAAGAAGATGGCTACACCTTC. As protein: CASSLAQEDGYTF. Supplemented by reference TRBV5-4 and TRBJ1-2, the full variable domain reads ETGVTQSPTHLIKTRGQQVTLRCSSQSGHNTVSWYQQALGQGPQFIFQYYREEENGRGNFPPRFSGLQFPNYSSELNVNALELDDSALYLCASSLAQEDGYTFGSGTRLTVV.

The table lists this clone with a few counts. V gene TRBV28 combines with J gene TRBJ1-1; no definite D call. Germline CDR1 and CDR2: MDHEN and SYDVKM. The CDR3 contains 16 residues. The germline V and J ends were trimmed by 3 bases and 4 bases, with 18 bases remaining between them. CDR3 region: CASSFGRAKGVTEAFF. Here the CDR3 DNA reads TGTGCCAGCAGTTTTGGGAGGGCGAAGGGAGTCACTGAAGCTTTCTTT.

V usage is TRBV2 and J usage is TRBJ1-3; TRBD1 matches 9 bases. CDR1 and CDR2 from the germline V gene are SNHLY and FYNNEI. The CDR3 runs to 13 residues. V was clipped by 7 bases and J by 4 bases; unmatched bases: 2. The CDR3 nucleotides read TGTGCCAGCATAGGGACAGGGGGAAACACCATATATTTT. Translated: CASIGTGGNTIYF.

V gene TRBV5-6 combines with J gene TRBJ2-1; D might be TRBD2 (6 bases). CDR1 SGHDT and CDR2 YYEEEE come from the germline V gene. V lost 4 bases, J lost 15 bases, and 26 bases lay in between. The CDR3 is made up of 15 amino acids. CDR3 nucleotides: TGTGCCAGCAGCCCTGGGACCCTAGGTGGGAGGCTATCGTTCTTC. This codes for CASSPGTLGGRLSFF.